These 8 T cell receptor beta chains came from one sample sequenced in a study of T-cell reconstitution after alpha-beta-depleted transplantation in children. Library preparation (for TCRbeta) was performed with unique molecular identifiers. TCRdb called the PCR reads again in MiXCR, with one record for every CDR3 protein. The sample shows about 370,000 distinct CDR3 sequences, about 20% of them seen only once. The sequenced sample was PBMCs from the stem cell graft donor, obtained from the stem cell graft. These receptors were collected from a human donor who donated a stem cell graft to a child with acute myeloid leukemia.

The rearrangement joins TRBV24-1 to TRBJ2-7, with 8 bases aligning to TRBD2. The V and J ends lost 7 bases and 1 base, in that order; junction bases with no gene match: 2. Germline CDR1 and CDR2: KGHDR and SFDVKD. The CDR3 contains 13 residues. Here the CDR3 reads CATRAGASYEQYF. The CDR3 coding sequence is TGTGCCACCAGAGCGGGGGCATCCTACGAGCAGTACTTC.

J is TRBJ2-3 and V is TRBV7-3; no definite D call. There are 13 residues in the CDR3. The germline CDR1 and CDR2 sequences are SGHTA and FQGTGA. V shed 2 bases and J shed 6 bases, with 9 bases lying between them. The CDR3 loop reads CASSLGKADTQYF. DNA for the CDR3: TGTGCCAGCAGCTTAGGGAAGGCGGATACGCAGTATTTT.

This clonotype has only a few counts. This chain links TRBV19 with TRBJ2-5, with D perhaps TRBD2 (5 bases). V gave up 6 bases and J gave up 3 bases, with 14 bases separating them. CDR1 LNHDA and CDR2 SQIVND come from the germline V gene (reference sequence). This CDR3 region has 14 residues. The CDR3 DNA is TGTGCCAGTAGCCCGCCGGGATTCAAAGAGACCCAGTACTTC. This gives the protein CASSPPGFKETQYF. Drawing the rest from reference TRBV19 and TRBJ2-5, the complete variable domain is DGGITQSPKYLFRKEGQNVTLSCEQNLNHDAMYWYRQDPGQGLRLIYYSQIVNDFQKGDIAEGYSVSREKKESFPLTVTSAQKNPTAFYLCASSPPGFKETQYFGPGTRLLVL.

The CDR3 DNA is TGTGCCAGCAGTTTCTGGGGGAAGTTAGCAGCTTTCTTT. Translated, it gives CASSFWGKLAAFF. The chain carries TRBV25-1 and TRBJ1-1, with D possibly matching TRBD1 (5 bases). V was clipped by 5 bases and J by 10 bases, with 17 bases between them. Germline V gene sequence: CDR1 MGHDK, CDR2 SYGVNS. CDR3 length: 13 amino acids.

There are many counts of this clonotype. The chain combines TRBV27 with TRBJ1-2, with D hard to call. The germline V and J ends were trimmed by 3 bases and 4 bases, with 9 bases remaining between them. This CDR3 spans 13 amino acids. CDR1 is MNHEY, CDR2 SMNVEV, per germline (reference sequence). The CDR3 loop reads CASSLKESYGYTF. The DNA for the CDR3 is TGTGCCAGCAGTTTGAAGGAGTCCTATGGCTACACCTTC.

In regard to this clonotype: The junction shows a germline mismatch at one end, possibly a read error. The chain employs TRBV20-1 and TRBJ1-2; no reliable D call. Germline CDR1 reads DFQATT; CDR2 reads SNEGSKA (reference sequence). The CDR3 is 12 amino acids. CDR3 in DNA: TGCTGTGCTAGAGATAAGGGCCTCGGCTACACCTTC. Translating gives CCARDKGLGYTF.

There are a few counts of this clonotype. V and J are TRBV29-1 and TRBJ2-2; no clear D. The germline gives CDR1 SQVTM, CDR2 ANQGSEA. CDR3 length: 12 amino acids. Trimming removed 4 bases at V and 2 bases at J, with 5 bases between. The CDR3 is CSVGLNTGELFF. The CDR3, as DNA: TGCAGCGTTGGGTTAAACACCGGGGAGCTGTTTTTT.

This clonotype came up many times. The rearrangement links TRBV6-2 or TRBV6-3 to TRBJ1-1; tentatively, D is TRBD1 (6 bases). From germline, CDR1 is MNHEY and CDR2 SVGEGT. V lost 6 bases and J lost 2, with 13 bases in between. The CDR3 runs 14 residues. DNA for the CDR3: TGTGCCAGCAGGCGGGACACTCTCAACACTGAAGCTTTCTTT. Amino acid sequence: CASRRDTLNTEAFF.